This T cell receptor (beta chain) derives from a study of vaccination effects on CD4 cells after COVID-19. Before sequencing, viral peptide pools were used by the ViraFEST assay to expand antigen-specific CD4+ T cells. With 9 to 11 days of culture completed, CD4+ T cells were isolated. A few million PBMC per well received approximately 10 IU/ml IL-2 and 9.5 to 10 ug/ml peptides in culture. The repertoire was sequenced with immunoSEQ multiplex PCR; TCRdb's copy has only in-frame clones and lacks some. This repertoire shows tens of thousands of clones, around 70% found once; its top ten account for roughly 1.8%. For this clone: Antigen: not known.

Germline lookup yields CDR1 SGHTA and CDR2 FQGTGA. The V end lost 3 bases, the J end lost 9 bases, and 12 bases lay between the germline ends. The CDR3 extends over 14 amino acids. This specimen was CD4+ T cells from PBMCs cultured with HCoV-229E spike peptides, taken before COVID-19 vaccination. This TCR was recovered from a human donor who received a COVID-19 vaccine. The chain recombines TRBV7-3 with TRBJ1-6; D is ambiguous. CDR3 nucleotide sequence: TGTGCCAGCAGCTTTTTGGGAGAAGGTTCACCCCTCCACTTT. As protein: CASSFLGEGSPLHF.